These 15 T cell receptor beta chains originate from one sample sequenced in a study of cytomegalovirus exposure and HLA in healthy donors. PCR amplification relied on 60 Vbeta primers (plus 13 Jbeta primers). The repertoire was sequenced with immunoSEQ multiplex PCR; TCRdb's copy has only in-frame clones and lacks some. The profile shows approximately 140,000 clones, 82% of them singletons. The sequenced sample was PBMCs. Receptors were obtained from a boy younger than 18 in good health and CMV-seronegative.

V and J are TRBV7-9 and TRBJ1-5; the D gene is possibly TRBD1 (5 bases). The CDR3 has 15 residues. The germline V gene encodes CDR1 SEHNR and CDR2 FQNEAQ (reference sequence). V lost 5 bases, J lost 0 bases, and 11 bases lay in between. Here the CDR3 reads CASSLGGYSNQPQHF. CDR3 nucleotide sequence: TGTGCCAGCAGCCTCGGGGGTTATAGCAATCAGCCCCAGCATTTT.

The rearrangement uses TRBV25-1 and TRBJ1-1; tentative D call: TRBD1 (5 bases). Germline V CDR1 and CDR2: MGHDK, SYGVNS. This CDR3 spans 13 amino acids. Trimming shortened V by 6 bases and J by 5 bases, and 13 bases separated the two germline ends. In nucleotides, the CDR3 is TGTGCCAGCAGGGGGGGGACGTGGACTGAAGCTTTCTTT. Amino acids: CASRGGTWTEAFF.

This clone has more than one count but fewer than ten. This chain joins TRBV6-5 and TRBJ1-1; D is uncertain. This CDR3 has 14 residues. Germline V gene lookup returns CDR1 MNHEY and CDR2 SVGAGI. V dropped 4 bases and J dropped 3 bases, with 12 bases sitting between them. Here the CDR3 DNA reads TGTGCCAGCAGTTGGCTCTACGGGGACACTGAAGCTTTCTTT. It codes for CASSWLYGDTEAFF.

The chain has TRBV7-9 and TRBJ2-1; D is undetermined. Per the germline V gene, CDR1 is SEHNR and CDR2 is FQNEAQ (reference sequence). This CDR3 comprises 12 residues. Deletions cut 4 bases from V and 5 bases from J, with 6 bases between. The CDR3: CASSSIHNEQFF. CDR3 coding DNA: TGTGCCAGCAGCTCTATTCACAATGAGCAGTTCTTC.

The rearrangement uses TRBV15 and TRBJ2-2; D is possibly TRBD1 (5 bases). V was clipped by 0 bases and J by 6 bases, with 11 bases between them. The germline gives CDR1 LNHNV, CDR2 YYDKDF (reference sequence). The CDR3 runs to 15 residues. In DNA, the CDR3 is TGTGCCACCAGCAGAGAAGGGGTGGAACCCGGGGAGCTGTTTTTT. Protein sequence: CATSREGVEPGELFF.

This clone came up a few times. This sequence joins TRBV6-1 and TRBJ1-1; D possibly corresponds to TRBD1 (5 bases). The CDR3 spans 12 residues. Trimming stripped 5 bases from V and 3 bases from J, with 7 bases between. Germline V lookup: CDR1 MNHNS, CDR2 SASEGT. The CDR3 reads CASSKGYTEAFF. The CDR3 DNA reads TGTGCCAGCAGTAAGGGGTACACTGAAGCTTTCTTT.

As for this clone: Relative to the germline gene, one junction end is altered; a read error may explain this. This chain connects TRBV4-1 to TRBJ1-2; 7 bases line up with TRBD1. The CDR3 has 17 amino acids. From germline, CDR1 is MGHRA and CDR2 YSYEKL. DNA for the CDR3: TGCGCCAGCAGCCATGCCCCCACGGAGACAGGGAACTACGGCTACACCTTC. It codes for CASSHAPTETGNYGYTF.

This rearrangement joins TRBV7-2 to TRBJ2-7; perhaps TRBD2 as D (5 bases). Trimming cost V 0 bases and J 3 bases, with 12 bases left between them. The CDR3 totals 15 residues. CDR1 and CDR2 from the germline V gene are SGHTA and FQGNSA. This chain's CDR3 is CASSLATAAGYEQYF. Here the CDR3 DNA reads TGTGCCAGCAGCTTAGCCACAGCTGCGGGCTACGAGCAGTACTTC.

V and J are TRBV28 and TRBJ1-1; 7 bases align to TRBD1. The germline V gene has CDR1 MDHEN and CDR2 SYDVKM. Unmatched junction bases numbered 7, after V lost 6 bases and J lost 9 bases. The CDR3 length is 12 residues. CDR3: CASRPGQAQAFF. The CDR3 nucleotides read TGTGCCAGCAGGCCCGGACAGGCGCAAGCTTTCTTT.

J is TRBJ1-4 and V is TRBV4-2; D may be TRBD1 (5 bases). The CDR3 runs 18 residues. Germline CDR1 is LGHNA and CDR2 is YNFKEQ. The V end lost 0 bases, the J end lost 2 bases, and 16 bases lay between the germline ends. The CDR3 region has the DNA TGTGCCAGCAGCCAAGATCCCTATTCGGCAGGGACTAATGAAAAACTGTTTTTT. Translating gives CASSQDPYSAGTNEKLFF.

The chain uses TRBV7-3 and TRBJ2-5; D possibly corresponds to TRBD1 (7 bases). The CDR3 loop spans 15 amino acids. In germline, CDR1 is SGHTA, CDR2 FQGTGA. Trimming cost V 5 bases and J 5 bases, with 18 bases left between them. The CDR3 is CASSQGGTAGETQYF. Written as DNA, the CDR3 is TGTGCCAGCAGCCAAGGAGGGACAGCAGGGGAGACCCAGTACTTC. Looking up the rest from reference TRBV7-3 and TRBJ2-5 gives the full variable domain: GAGVSQTPSNKVTEKGKYVELRCDPISGHTALYWYRQSLGQGPEFLIYFQGTGAADDSGLPNDRFFAVRPEGSVSTLKIQRTERGDSAVYLCASSQGGTAGETQYFGPGTRLLVL.

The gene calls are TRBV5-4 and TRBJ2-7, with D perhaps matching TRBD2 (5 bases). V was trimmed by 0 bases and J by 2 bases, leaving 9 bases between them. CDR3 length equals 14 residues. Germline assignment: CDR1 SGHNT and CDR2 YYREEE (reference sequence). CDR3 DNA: TGTGCCAGCAGCTTGGCGGGGAAAACCTACGAGCAGTACTTC. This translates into CASSLAGKTYEQYF.

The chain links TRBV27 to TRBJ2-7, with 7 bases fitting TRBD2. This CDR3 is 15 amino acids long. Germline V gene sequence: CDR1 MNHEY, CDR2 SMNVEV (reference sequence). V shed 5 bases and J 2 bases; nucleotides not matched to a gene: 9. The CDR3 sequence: CASSPFGLGPYEQYF. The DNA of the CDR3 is TGTGCCAGCAGTCCCTTCGGACTAGGACCCTACGAGCAGTACTTC.

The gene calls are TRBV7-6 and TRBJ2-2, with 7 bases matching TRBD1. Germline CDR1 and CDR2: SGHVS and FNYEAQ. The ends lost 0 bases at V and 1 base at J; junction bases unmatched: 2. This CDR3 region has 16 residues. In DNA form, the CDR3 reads TGTGCCAGCAGCTTAGCGAGGACAGGGAACACCGGGGAGCTGTTTTTT. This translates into CASSLARTGNTGELFF.

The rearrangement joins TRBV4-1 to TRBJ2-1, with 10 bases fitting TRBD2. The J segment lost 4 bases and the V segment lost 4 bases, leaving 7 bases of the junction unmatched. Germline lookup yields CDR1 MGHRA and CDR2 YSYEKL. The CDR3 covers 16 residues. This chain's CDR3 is CASSRGLAEPYNEQFF. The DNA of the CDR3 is TGCGCCAGCAGCCGAGGACTAGCGGAACCGTACAATGAGCAGTTCTTC.